Included here is one T cell receptor (beta chain) sequence, with context. V lost 2 bases and J lost 5, with 6 bases in between. The CDR3 is 13 amino acids. Assay used: immunoSEQ multiplex PCR; TCRdb lists only in-frame clones, some missing. The sample carries around 170,000 clones, about nine tenths recorded once. This sample is part of a study of T cell responses to AZD1222 COVID-19 vaccine. The chain couples TRBV12-3 or TRBV12-4 to TRBJ2-2; D is ambiguous. The TCR was taken from an adult in good health. Sequencing was performed on peripheral blood, taken on day 0 of AZD1222 vaccination. CDR3 bases: TGTGCCAGCAGTTTACAATTAACCGGGGAGCTGTTTTTT. It is translated as CASSLQLTGELFF.